This T cell receptor (beta chain) was documented in a study of T-cell reconstitution after alpha-beta-depleted transplantation in children. General observations from the study: T cells produced anew were the main source of T-cell counts and diversity one year after transplant. Where alpha-beta T cells came from about two months after transplant was reportedly several hundred expanded graft clones. TCRbeta diversity was high at day 60 in some patients (a result of surviving recipient T cells and thymic progenitors).

Trimming cost V 3 bases and J 0 bases, with 9 bases left between them. Germline CDR1 MNHNS, CDR2 SASEGT. The CDR3 loop spans 14 amino acids. This clonotype showed up just a few times. Its antigen is as yet unknown. This sample's TCRbeta library carried unique molecular identifier barcodes. Each CDR3 protein gets one entry after TCRdb re-called the PCR reads with MiXCR. The sample has 530,000 or so distinct CDR3 sequences, around 27% seen once. Sequenced material: PBMCs, taken before TCRalphabeta/CD19-depleted stem cell transplant. The clonotype comes from a boy younger than two with Wiskott-Aldrich syndrome, due to receive a stem cell transplant. V and J are TRBV6-1 and TRBJ2-7, with D possibly matching TRBD1 (5 bases). CDR3 sequence reads: CASSESGSSYEQYF. The DNA of the CDR3 is TGTGCCAGCAGTGAGTCAGGGTCCTCCTACGAGCAGTACTTC.